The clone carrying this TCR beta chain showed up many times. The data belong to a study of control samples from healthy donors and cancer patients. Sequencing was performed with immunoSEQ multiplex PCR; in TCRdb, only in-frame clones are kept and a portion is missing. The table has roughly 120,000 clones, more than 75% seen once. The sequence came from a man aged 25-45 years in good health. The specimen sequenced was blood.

The CDR3 DNA sequence: TGTGCCAGCAGCCAACTAGGGGGGACCGGTAATGAAAAACTGTTTTTT. As protein: CASSQLGGTGNEKLFF. The chain employs TRBV7-3 and TRBJ1-4; weak D call: TRBD1 (6 bases). The CDR3 runs to 16 residues. V was shortened by 5 bases and J by 4 bases, with 17 bases between the two germline ends. CDR1 is SGHTA, CDR2 FQGTGA, per germline.